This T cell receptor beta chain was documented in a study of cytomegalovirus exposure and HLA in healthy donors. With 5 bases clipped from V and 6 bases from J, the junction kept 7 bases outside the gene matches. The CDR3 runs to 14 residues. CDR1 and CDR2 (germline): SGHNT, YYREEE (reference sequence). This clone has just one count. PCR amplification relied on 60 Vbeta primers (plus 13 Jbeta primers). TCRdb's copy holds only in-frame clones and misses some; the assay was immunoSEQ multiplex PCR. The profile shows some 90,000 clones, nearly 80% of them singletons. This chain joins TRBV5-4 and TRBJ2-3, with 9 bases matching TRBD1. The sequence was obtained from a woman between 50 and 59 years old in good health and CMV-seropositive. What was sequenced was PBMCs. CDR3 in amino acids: CASRPRQGVDTQYF. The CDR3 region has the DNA TGTGCCAGCAGACCTCGACAGGGGGTCGATACGCAGTATTTT.